These 8 T cell receptor beta chains share one sample of origin, sequenced in a study of T cells after yellow fever vaccination. TCRdb processed the 5' RACE reads anew with MiXCR; each CDR3 protein has one entry. The sample has 400,000 or so distinct CDR3 sequences, more than 5.5% seen once. The material sequenced was PBMCs, taken 5 days after the yellow fever booster vaccination. Every receptor here comes from a man between 25 and 39 years old who received the YFV17D yellow fever vaccine.

This clonotype appeared many times. The V and J genes are TRBV5-1 and TRBJ2-3; 8 bases fit TRBD1. The CDR3 has 14 residues. V trimming: 4 bases; J trimming: 8 bases; junction bases outside the gene matches: 9. Germline values: CDR1 SGHRS, CDR2 YFSETQ. CDR3 DNA sequence: TGCGCCAGCAGCCCTCAGGGGGCCGGGGGTACGCAGTATTTT. Residues: CASSPQGAGGTQYF.

This clonotype was counted only a few times. This sequence joins TRBV20-1 and TRBJ2-7; 8 nucleotides line up with TRBD2. CDR3 length equals 15 residues. J was trimmed by 0 bases and V by 6 bases; bases with no gene match: 10. Germline loops: CDR1 DFQATT, CDR2 SNEGSKA (reference sequence). The CDR3 region is CSAPRGGRSSYEQYF. DNA of the CDR3: TGCAGTGCGCCGAGGGGCGGGAGGAGCTCCTACGAGCAGTACTTC.

The V gene is TRBV5-4, the J gene TRBJ2-1; 8 bases align to TRBD1. The CDR3 has 15 residues. Germline loops: CDR1 SGHNT, CDR2 YYREEE (reference sequence). V shed 4 bases, J shed 4 bases, and the junction held 7 bases outside the gene matches. In DNA form, the CDR3 reads TGTGCCAGCAGCCGGCCACAGGGGGGTTACAATGAGCAGTTCTTC. This codes for CASSRPQGGYNEQFF.

This clonotype was detected a few times. V is TRBV25-1 and J is TRBJ2-1; no firm D call. The germline gives CDR1 MGHDK, CDR2 SYGVNS. The CDR3 is 15 residues long. V was clipped by 1 base and J by 9 bases, with 16 bases between them. CDR3: CASSESTHIAGEQFF. The CDR3 DNA reads as TGTGCCAGCAGTGAATCCACTCATATCGCCGGTGAGCAGTTCTTC.

The gene calls are TRBV18 and TRBJ2-4; D unclear. Trimming took off 2 bases at V and 1 base at J, with 6 bases between the two ends. CDR3 length: 14 residues. Looked up from germline, CDR1 is KGHSH and CDR2 is LQKENI. This CDR3 is CASSPNWAKNIQYF. The DNA for the CDR3 is TGTGCCAGCTCACCAAATTGGGCCAAAAACATTCAGTACTTC.

In this sample, this clonotype turned up a few times. The rearrangement uses TRBV2 and TRBJ1-1; weak D call: TRBD1 (6 bases). Germline V CDR1 and CDR2: SNHLY, FYNNEI. The V end lost 7 bases, the J end lost 4 bases, and 25 bases lay between the germline ends. This CDR3 is built from 17 residues. DNA for the CDR3: TGTGCCAGCACTATAAAAGGGGGTACAGGGCGAAGCACTGAAGCTTTCTTT. It is translated as CASTIKGGTGRSTEAFF.

This clonotype was detected only a few times. This rearrangement joins TRBV28 to TRBJ1-5, with unresolved D. The CDR3 spans 11 residues. Per the germline V gene, CDR1 is MDHEN and CDR2 is SYDVKM. Trimming pared 4 bases from V and 7 bases from J, leaving 5 bases between. The CDR3 sequence: CASSSKQPQHF. The CDR3 DNA is TGTGCCAGCAGTTCAAAGCAGCCCCAGCATTTT.

This clonotype was seen many times. V and J are TRBV19 and TRBJ1-5; the D gene is possibly TRBD1 (5 bases). Germline assignment: CDR1 LNHDA and CDR2 SQIVND (reference sequence). Between the trimmed V and J ends, which lost 8 bases and 6 bases, there was a span of 14 bases. The CDR3 is made up of 13 amino acids. CDR3 residues: CASGRGFGQPQHF. The CDR3, as DNA: TGTGCCAGTGGAAGGGGCTTTGGTCAGCCCCAGCATTTT.